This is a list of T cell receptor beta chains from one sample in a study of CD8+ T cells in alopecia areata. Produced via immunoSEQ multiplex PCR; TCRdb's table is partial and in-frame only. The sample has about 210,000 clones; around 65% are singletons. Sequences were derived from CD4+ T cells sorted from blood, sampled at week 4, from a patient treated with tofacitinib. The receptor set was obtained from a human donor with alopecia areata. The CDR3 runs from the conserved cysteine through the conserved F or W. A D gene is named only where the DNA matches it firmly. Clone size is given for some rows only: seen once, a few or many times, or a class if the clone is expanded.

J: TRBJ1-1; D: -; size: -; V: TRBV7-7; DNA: TGTGCTAGCAGCCCGGGAGGTAAAAACACTGAAGCTTTCTTT; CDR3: CASSPGGKNTEAFF
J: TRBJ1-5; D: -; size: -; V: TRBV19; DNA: TGTGCCAGTGGGAATATTATGGGGGATGGGCAGCCCCAGCATTTT; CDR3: CASGNIMGDGQPQHF
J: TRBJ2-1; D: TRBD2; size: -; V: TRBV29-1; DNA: TGCAGCGTAACACTAGCGGGAGGGAGGAGAAATGAGCAGTTCTTC; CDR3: CSVTLAGGRRNEQFF
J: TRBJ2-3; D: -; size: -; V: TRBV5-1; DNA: TGCGCCAGCAGCTTGGGCCAGGGTGGAGATACGCAGTATTTT; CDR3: CASSLGQGGDTQYF
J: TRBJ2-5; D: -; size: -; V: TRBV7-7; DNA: TGTGCTAGCAGCCGAAGCGGCCAAGAGACCCAGTACTTC; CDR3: CASSRSGQETQYF
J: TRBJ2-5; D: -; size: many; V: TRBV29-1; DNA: TGCAGCGCAGGGGACAATCCCCAAGAGACCCAGTACTTC; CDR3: CSAGDNPQETQYF
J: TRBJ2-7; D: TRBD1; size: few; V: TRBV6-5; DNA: TGTGCCAGCAGAGAGACAGGGGCCCACGAGCAGTACTTC; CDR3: CASRETGAHEQYF
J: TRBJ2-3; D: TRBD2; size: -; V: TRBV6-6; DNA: TGTGCCAGCAGTCCGCGGACTAGTTTAGATACGCAGTATTTT; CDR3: CASSPRTSLDTQYF
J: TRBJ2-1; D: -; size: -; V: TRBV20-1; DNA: TGCAGTGCTAGATCTCGACAGGTCCAGTTCTTC; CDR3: CSARSRQVQFF
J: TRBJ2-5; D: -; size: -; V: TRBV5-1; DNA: TGCGCCAGCCGGATCGACCTGCAAGAGACCCAGTACTTC; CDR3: CASRIDLQETQYF
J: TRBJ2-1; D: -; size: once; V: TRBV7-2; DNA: TGTGCCAGCAGCTTAGTTATCTTTCAAGGCCCCGCTGTGTTCTTC; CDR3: CASSLVIFQGPAVFF
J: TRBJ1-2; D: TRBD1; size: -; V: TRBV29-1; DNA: TGCAGCGTTGGGGACAGACTTAACTATGGCTACACCTTC; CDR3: CSVGDRLNYGYTF
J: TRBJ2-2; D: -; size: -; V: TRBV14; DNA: TGTGCCAGCAGCCAGCAGGGTGCCGGGGAGCTGTTTTTT; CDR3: CASSQQGAGELFF
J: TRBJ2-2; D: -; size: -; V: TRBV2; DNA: TGTGCCAGCAAGGCGGACACCGGGGAGCTGTTTTTT; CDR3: CASKADTGELFF
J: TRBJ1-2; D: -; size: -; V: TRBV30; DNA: TGTGCCGGGACCCCGGGGCCCTTTCAACGCTACACCTTC; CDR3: CAGTPGPFQRYTF
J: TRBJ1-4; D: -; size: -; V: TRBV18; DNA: TGTGCCAGCTCACCCAGGGAGGTAAAACTGTTTTTT; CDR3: CASSPREVKLFF
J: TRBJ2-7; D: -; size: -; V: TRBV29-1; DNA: TGCAGCGTTGGGGGGCGCGAGCAGTACTTC; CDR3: CSVGGREQYF
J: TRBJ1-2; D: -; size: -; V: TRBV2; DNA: TGTGCCAGCACCCAGGGAGCCTATGGCTACACCTTC; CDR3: CASTQGAYGYTF
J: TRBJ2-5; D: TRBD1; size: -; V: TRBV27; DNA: TGTGCCAGCAGTGGAATGTCAGGGGGTCGAAAAGAGACCCAGTACTTC; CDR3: CASSGMSGGRKETQYF
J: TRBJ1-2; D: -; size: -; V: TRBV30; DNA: TGTGCCTGGAGTAGGGGGGACACCATCTATGGCTACACCTTC; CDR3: CAWSRGDTIYGYTF
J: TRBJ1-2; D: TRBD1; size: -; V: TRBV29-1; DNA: TGCAGCGTTGGAGGACAGGGATTATCGGGCTACACCTTC; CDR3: CSVGGQGLSGYTF
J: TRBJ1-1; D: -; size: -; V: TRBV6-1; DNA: TGTGCCAGCATTAAGAACACTGAAGCTTTCTTT; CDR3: CASIKNTEAFF
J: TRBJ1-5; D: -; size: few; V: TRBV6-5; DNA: TGTGCCAGCAGTTACGTAGGGGAGAATCAGCCCCAGCATTTT; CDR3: CASSYVGENQPQHF
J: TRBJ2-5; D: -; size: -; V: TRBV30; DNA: TGTGCCTGGAGTGTACTAAGCCAAATGGAGACCCAGTACTTC; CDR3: CAWSVLSQMETQYF
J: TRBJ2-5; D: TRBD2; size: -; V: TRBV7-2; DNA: TGTGCCAGCAGCTTAAGTAGCGGGGGCCCGGAGACCCAGTACTTC; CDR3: CASSLSSGGPETQYF
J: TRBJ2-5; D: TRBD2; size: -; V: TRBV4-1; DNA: TGCGCCAGCAGCCCAACCACCGGGACTAGCGGGGAAGAGACCCAGTACTTC; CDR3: CASSPTTGTSGEETQYF
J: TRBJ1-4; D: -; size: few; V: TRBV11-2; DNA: TGTGCCAGCAGCTTAGAAGCACAGCGAAAACTGTTTTTT; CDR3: CASSLEAQRKLFF
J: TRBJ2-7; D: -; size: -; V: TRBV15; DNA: TGTGCCACCAGCAGAGAAATATCCGCCGCCTACGAGCAGTACTTC; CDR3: CATSREISAAYEQYF
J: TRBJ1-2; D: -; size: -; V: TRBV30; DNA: TGTGCCTGGAGTGTACTAGAAGGGTATGGCTACACCTTC; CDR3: CAWSVLEGYGYTF
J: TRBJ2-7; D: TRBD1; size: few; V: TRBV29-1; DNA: TGCAGCGCTGGACAGGTGTTGGAGCAGTACTTC; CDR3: CSAGQVLEQYF
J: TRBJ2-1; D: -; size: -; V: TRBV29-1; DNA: TGCAGCGTTGACCCCCCCCTACTCTTC; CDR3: CSVDPPLLF
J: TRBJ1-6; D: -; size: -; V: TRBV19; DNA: TGTGCCAGTACGAGCAGCTCCTATAATTCACCCCTCCACTTT; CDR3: CASTSSSYNSPLHF
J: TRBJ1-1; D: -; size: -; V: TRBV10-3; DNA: TGTGCCATCAGTGCTACCGGGACCTCCGGCGTGGCTTTCTTT; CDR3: CAISATGTSGVAFF
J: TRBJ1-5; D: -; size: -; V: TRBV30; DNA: TGTGCCTGGAGTGTACGAGGGGATCAGCCCCAGCATTTT; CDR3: CAWSVRGDQPQHF
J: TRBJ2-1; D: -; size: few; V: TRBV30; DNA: TGTGCCTGGAGTACAGGGGAGGGCGATGAGCAGTTCTTC; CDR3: CAWSTGEGDEQFF
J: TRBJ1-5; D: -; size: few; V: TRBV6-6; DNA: TGTGCCAGCAGTATCTCTCTGGGGATGGGCAATCAGCCCCAGCATTTT; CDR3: CASSISLGMGNQPQHF
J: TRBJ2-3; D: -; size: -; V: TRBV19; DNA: TGTGCCAGTAGACGGGGAAGCACTAGCACAGATACGCAGTATTTT; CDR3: CASRRGSTSTDTQYF
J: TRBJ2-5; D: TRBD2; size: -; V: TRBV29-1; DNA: TGCAGCGTTCAGACTAGCGGTGTCCAAGAGACCCAGTACTTC; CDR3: CSVQTSGVQETQYF
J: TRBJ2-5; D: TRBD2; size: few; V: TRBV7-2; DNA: TGTGCCAGCAGCTCTGGGACTAGCGGTGAGACCCAGTACTTC; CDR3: CASSSGTSGETQYF
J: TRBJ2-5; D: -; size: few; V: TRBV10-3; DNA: TGTGCCATCAGTAGAACGATGGAGACCCAGTACTTC; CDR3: CAISRTMETQYF